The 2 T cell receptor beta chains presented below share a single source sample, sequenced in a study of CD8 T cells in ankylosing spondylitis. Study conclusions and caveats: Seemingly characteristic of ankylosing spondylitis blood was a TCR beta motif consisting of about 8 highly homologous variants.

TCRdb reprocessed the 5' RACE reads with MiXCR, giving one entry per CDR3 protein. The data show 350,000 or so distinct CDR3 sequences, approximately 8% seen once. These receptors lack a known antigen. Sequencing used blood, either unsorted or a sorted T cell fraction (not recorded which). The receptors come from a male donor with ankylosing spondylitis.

The DNA for the CDR3 is TGTGCCAGCAATCCCCCCCCCGGACCAGTCTACGAGCAGTACTTC. It translates to CASNPPPGPVYEQYF. This chain joins TRBV28 and TRBJ2-7; D is unresolved. The germline V gene has CDR1 MDHEN and CDR2 SYDVKM. This CDR3 contains 15 residues. V lost 7 bases, J lost 3 bases, and 19 bases lay in between.

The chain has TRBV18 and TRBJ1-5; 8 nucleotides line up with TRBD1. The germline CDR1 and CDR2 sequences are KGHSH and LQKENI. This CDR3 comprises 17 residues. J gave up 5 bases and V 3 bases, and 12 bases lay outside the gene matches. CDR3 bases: TGTGCCAGCTCACCCCGCTATGGGACAGGTACCGATCAGCCCCAGCATTTT. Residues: CASSPRYGTGTDQPQHF.